The source of this T cell receptor beta chain is a study of blood T cells in healthy people across ages. Per the germline V gene, CDR1 is SGHKS and CDR2 is YYEKEE (reference sequence). The CDR3 runs to 15 residues. The junction had 5 bases not matched to a gene; V was cut back by 4 bases and J by 3 bases. Together with a sample-barcoded 5' primer, a J-beta primer mix was included in a second PCR lasting roughly 6 to 12 cycles. One entry per CDR3 protein results from TCRdb running MiXCR on the 5' RACE reads. The sample has 1,100,000 or so distinct CDR3 sequences, over 35% seen once. Sequencing used blood. This receptor was taken from a woman aged 60 to 75 in good health. The rearrangement uses TRBV5-5 and TRBJ2-1, with 9 positions matching TRBD1. CDR3 DNA: TGTGCCAGCAGCACCGGACAGGGGATCTACAATGAGCAGTTCTTC. As protein: CASSTGQGIYNEQFF.